This is a list of T cell receptor beta chains from one sample in a study of blood T cell repertoires in COVID-19. The protocol was immunoSEQ multiplex PCR, while the TCRdb copy is restricted to in-frame clones and leaves out a portion. This table holds about 190,000 clones, around 85% found once. Sample: peripheral blood. The source of these receptors is a man aged 45 to 65 who had recovered from COVID-19. CDR3s include the opening cysteine and the closing phenylalanine or tryptophan. Each record gives: D gene, V gene, clone size, J gene, CDR3 protein, CDR3 DNA. A D gene is named only where the DNA matches it firmly. Not all rows give a size; the values are once, few, many and, for expanded clones, a class.

D gene: TRBD1
V gene: TRBV29-1
clone size: .
J gene: TRBJ1-2
CDR3 protein: CSYGTGDFGYTF
CDR3 DNA: TGCAGTTATGGGACAGGGGATTTCGGCTACACCTTC

D gene: .
V gene: TRBV5-6
clone size: .
J gene: TRBJ2-3
CDR3 protein: CASSLRDLRLDTQYF
CDR3 DNA: TGTGCCAGCAGCTTACGCGATTTGAGGTTGGATACGCAGTATTTT

D gene: TRBD2
V gene: TRBV4-2
clone size: once
J gene: TRBJ2-1
CDR3 protein: CASSQVIAGVFNEQFF
CDR3 DNA: TGTGCCAGCAGCCAAGTCATAGCGGGAGTATTTAATGAGCAGTTCTTC

D gene: .
V gene: TRBV7-2
clone size: few
J gene: TRBJ2-1
CDR3 protein: CASSLAAVPLRDEQFF
CDR3 DNA: TGTGCCAGCAGCTTAGCAGCGGTCCCACTAAGGGATGAGCAGTTCTTC

D gene: .
V gene: TRBV20-1
clone size: few
J gene: TRBJ2-7
CDR3 protein: CSARDIDEQYF
CDR3 DNA: TGCAGTGCTAGAGATATCGACGAGCAGTACTTC

D gene: .
V gene: TRBV9
clone size: .
J gene: TRBJ1-4
CDR3 protein: CASSAPGVGEKLFF
CDR3 DNA: TGTGCCAGCAGCGCCCCCGGGGTAGGTGAAAAACTGTTTTTT

D gene: TRBD2
V gene: TRBV6-5
clone size: once
J gene: TRBJ2-6
CDR3 protein: CASSYREGAGANVLTF
CDR3 DNA: TGTGCCAGCAGTTACCGGGAGGGGGCTGGGGCCAACGTCCTGACTTTC

D gene: .
V gene: TRBV29-1
clone size: .
J gene: TRBJ1-2
CDR3 protein: CSVEHYYGYTF
CDR3 DNA: TGCAGCGTTGAACACTACTATGGCTACACCTTC

D gene: .
V gene: TRBV6-5
clone size: .
J gene: TRBJ1-2
CDR3 protein: CASILNPGANYGYTF
CDR3 DNA: TGTGCCAGCATCCTAAACCCAGGGGCGAACTATGGCTACACCTTC

D gene: TRBD2
V gene: TRBV6-1
clone size: .
J gene: TRBJ2-7
CDR3 protein: CASSELTGGSLF
CDR3 DNA: TGTGCCAGCAGTGAACTCACGGGAGGTTCCCTCTTC

D gene: .
V gene: TRBV7-2
clone size: .
J gene: TRBJ2-5
CDR3 protein: CASSDTGVRETQYF
CDR3 DNA: TGTGCCAGCAGCGACACCGGCGTCCGGGAGACCCAGTACTTC

D gene: .
V gene: TRBV7-2
clone size: .
J gene: TRBJ1-3
CDR3 protein: CASSLGLWSDTIYF
CDR3 DNA: TGTGCCAGCAGCTTAGGTCTCTGGTCGGACACCATATATTTT

D gene: TRBD1
V gene: TRBV13
clone size: few
J gene: TRBJ2-3
CDR3 protein: CASSSGTVLRDTQYF
CDR3 DNA: TGTGCCAGCAGCTCAGGGACAGTTCTAAGGGATACGCAGTATTTT

D gene: TRBD2
V gene: TRBV7-2
clone size: .
J gene: TRBJ2-1
CDR3 protein: CASSLAELGERFF
CDR3 DNA: TGTGCCAGCAGCCTAGCGGAGTTAGGTGAGCGGTTCTTC

D gene: .
V gene: TRBV18
clone size: .
J gene: TRBJ2-3
CDR3 protein: CASSPSQGRTDTQYF
CDR3 DNA: TGTGCCAGCTCACCATCCCAGGGTAGGACAGATACGCAGTATTTT

D gene: .
V gene: TRBV29-1
clone size: .
J gene: TRBJ1-5
CDR3 protein: CRGGRGSNQPQHF
CDR3 DNA: TGCAGGGGGGGCAGGGGAAGCAATCAGCCCCAGCATTTT

D gene: .
V gene: TRBV2
clone size: .
J gene: TRBJ1-1
CDR3 protein: CASTSDSYTEAFF
CDR3 DNA: TGTGCCAGCACCTCGGACTCGTACACTGAAGCTTTCTTT

D gene: .
V gene: TRBV4-2
clone size: .
J gene: TRBJ2-7
CDR3 protein: CASSHPSSGSASYEQYF
CDR3 DNA: TGTGCCAGCAGCCATCCCAGCTCGGGGTCGGCATCCTACGAGCAGTACTTC

D gene: .
V gene: TRBV5-1
clone size: .
J gene: TRBJ1-1
CDR3 protein: CASSSPSEAFF
CDR3 DNA: TGCGCCAGCAGCTCTCCCAGTGAAGCTTTCTTT

D gene: .
V gene: TRBV21-1
clone size: few
J gene: TRBJ1-5
CDR3 protein: CASSKAGVSQPQHF
CDR3 DNA: TGTGCCAGCAGCAAGGCAGGGGTATCTCAGCCCCAGCATTTT

D gene: .
V gene: TRBV29-1
clone size: .
J gene: TRBJ2-7
CDR3 protein: CSAKPAGSYEQYF
CDR3 DNA: TGCAGCGCGAAACCAGCGGGTAGCTACGAGCAGTACTTC

D gene: .
V gene: TRBV2
clone size: .
J gene: TRBJ2-2
CDR3 protein: CASSKGTLFGNTGELFF
CDR3 DNA: TGTGCCAGCTCTAAAGGGACTCTATTTGGGAACACCGGGGAGCTGTTTTTT

D gene: .
V gene: TRBV11-3
clone size: .
J gene: TRBJ2-3
CDR3 protein: CASSLDRGTDTQYF
CDR3 DNA: TGTGCCAGCAGCTTAGATCGCGGCACAGATACGCAGTATTTT

D gene: TRBD1
V gene: TRBV5-1
clone size: .
J gene: TRBJ1-1
CDR3 protein: CASSSFQQGRAFF
CDR3 DNA: TGCGCCAGCAGCTCCTTCCAACAGGGGAGGGCTTTCTTT

D gene: .
V gene: TRBV10-2
clone size: .
J gene: TRBJ2-5
CDR3 protein: CASATPLGGSGTQYF
CDR3 DNA: TGCGCCAGCGCGACCCCTCTAGGCGGTTCCGGAACCCAGTACTTC

D gene: TRBD1
V gene: TRBV2
clone size: .
J gene: TRBJ1-5
CDR3 protein: CASSERTGGIQPQHF
CDR3 DNA: TGTGCCAGCAGTGAAAGGACAGGGGGTATCCAGCCCCAGCATTTT

D gene: TRBD1
V gene: TRBV7-9
clone size: few
J gene: TRBJ2-7
CDR3 protein: CASRPNRGSSYEQYF
CDR3 DNA: TGTGCCAGCAGACCAAACAGGGGTAGCTCCTACGAGCAGTACTTC

D gene: .
V gene: TRBV29-1
clone size: .
J gene: TRBJ1-2
CDR3 protein: CSVESNYGYTF
CDR3 DNA: TGCAGCGTTGAATCGAACTATGGCTACACCTTC

D gene: .
V gene: TRBV6-5
clone size: .
J gene: TRBJ2-7
CDR3 protein: CASSRTRAVGEQYF
CDR3 DNA: TGTGCCAGCAGCAGGACTCGGGCAGTCGGCGAGCAGTACTTC

D gene: .
V gene: TRBV9
clone size: once
J gene: TRBJ2-5
CDR3 protein: CASSAQQETQYF
CDR3 DNA: TGTGCCAGCAGCGCCCAACAAGAGACCCAGTACTTC

D gene: TRBD2
V gene: TRBV10-3
clone size: .
J gene: TRBJ2-1
CDR3 protein: CAISDTASGRRGFF
CDR3 DNA: TGTGCCATCAGTGATACTGCTAGCGGGAGACGTGGGTTCTTC

D gene: .
V gene: TRBV21-1
clone size: .
J gene: TRBJ1-4
CDR3 protein: CASSNLRQPLATNEKLFF
CDR3 DNA: TGTGCCAGCAGCAATCTGCGACAGCCCCTCGCAACTAATGAAAAACTGTTTTTT

D gene: TRBD2
V gene: TRBV5-5
clone size: .
J gene: TRBJ2-1
CDR3 protein: CASSLVGLAVSYNEQFF
CDR3 DNA: TGTGCCAGCAGCTTGGTGGGACTAGCGGTTTCCTACAATGAGCAGTTCTTC

D gene: TRBD1
V gene: TRBV28
clone size: .
J gene: TRBJ2-7
CDR3 protein: CASNRGHEQYF
CDR3 DNA: TGTGCCAGTAACAGGGGGCACGAGCAGTACTTC

D gene: .
V gene: TRBV9
clone size: many
J gene: TRBJ1-2
CDR3 protein: CASSVSGFWGYTF
CDR3 DNA: TGTGCCAGCAGCGTCTCAGGGTTTTGGGGCTACACCTTC

D gene: TRBD1
V gene: TRBV5-1
clone size: few
J gene: TRBJ2-7
CDR3 protein: CASSGDDRGLGEQYF
CDR3 DNA: TGCGCCAGCAGCGGGGATGACAGGGGGCTGGGAGAGCAGTACTTC